This T cell receptor (beta chain) was sequenced in a study of cytomegalovirus exposure and HLA in healthy donors. 13 Jbeta primers and 60 Vbeta primers were used for the PCR. Repertoires were generated with immunoSEQ multiplex PCR, while TCRdb's copy carries only in-frame clones and drops some. The data show about 230,000 clones, more than 70% seen once. Notes on the study in general: More clonal expansion characterized HLA-associated TCR beta chains than equally common others in a later analysis. Reportedly, a later analysis found an Asian-associated ancestry cluster had fewer N-insertions than the roughly 670-donor mean. By a later analysis, the bulk of CMV-associated TCR beta chains appeared HLA-restricted.

A remark on this clone: Its antigen is as yet unknown.

The sequenced sample consisted of PBMCs. The origin of this receptor is a human donor in good health.

The CDR3 DNA sequence: TGTGCCAGTAGTAGTAGCGGGAGAGGCTCCTACGAGCAGTACTTC. Protein: CASSSSGRGSYEQYF. V usage is TRBV19 and J usage is TRBJ2-7, with 9 bases lining up with TRBD2. V gave up 4 bases and J gave up 0 bases; unmatched junction bases: 4. This CDR3 spans 15 amino acids. In germline, CDR1 is LNHDA, CDR2 SQIVND (reference sequence).